This T cell receptor beta chain was captured in a study of T cell clones after liver transplantation. Study summary: A pre-transplant mixed lymphocyte reaction with TCRbeta sequencing defined graft-donor-reactive clones followed in post-transplant blood.

There are 15 residues in the CDR3. Deletions cut 2 bases from V and 0 bases from J, with 8 bases between. Germline CDR1 SGHAT, CDR2 FQNNGV. Study-level findings and limits: These preliminary findings come from unstandardized post-transplant sampling times.

About this clone: Antigen unknown.

TCRdb's copy holds only in-frame clones and misses some; the assay was immunoSEQ multiplex PCR. Found here are more than 95,000 clones, 82% of them singletons; the top ten hold 0.8% to 1%. The clonotype originates from a human donor who received a liver transplant. The sequenced sample was CD4+ T cells from blood, obtained before liver transplant. The chain employs TRBV11-2 and TRBJ2-1; D is ambiguous. In DNA, the CDR3 is TGTGCCAGCAGCTTAACGGATAGCTCCTACAATGAGCAGTTCTTC. Residues: CASSLTDSSYNEQFF.